The 9 T cell receptor beta chains given below trace back to one sample, sequenced in a study of Tregs in tolerant kidney transplant recipients. This table comes from immunoSEQ multiplex PCR, and its TCRdb copy is limited to in-frame clones, with some not included. The sample includes about 81,000 clones, about 91% seen only once; the top ten take about 1.4%. Related graft donors supplied nonmyeloablative bone marrow transplants, and mixed chimerism was transient. The sequences come from CD4+ T cells from blood (PBMCs), collected 24 months after the transplant. The receptors come from a human patient who received a combined kidney and bone marrow transplant. Some T cells may be the graft donor's.

The V gene is TRBV28, the J gene TRBJ2-1, with 13 bases matching TRBD2. CDR1 and CDR2 (germline): MDHEN, SYDVKM. J gave up 7 bases and V 4 bases, and 4 bases lay outside the gene matches. CDR3 length: 15 residues. The CDR3 spells CASSSGLAGRNEQFF. In DNA form, the CDR3 reads TGTGCCAGCAGTTCGGGACTAGCGGGGAGGAATGAGCAGTTCTTC.

The chain is built from TRBV5-6 and TRBJ1-2; 7 bases align to TRBD1. This CDR3 is built from 13 residues. V shed 0 bases and J 4 bases; nucleotides not matched to a gene: 0. Germline-derived CDR1 and CDR2 are SGHDT and YYEEEE. CDR3 sequence (DNA): TGTGCCAGCAGCTTGGACAGGGGCTATGGCTACACCTTC. It codes for CASSLDRGYGYTF.

V and J are TRBV18 and TRBJ2-5; 11 bases map to TRBD1. The CDR3 is made up of 14 amino acids. CDR1 and CDR2 (germline): KGHSH, LQKENI. V dropped 4 bases and J dropped 3; count of bases not matched to a gene: 1. The CDR3 reads CASSRDRGEETQYF. CDR3 DNA: TGTGCCAGCTCACGGGACAGGGGGGAAGAGACCCAGTACTTC.

This rearrangement joins TRBV19 to TRBJ1-1; D call uncertain. The V end was cut by 4 bases, the J end by 3 bases, with 12 bases between. The germline gives CDR1 LNHDA, CDR2 SQIVND (reference sequence). The CDR3 extends over 14 amino acids. CDR3 sequence (DNA): TGTGCCAGTAGTACTGACCCGGAGTACACTGAAGCTTTCTTT. It is translated as CASSTDPEYTEAFF.

This clone appeared a single time. V usage is TRBV5-4 and J usage is TRBJ2-5; possibly TRBD2 for D (7 bases). Germline CDR1 and CDR2: SGHNT and YYREEE (reference sequence). The CDR3 consists of 13 residues. Trimming removed 6 bases at V and 2 bases at J, with 11 bases between. The CDR3 here is CASKGGDQETQYF. The CDR3, as DNA: TGTGCCAGCAAGGGGGGGGATCAAGAGACCCAGTACTTC. The entire variable domain, with the rest obtained from reference TRBV5-4 and TRBJ2-5, is as follows: ETGVTQSPTHLIKTRGQQVTLRCSSQSGHNTVSWYQQALGQGPQFIFQYYREEENGRGNFPPRFSGLQFPNYSSELNVNALELDDSALYLCASKGGDQETQYFGPGTRLLVL.

This clone was found once. The rearrangement joins TRBV5-4 to TRBJ2-7, with 14 nucleotides matching TRBD2. Germline V gene data show CDR1 as SGHNT and CDR2 as YYREEE (reference sequence). This CDR3 is built from 16 residues. V gave up 4 bases and J gave up 3 bases; unmatched junction bases: 6. The CDR3 protein is CASSIPGLAGGYEQYF. The CDR3 nucleotides read TGTGCCAGCAGCATCCCCGGACTAGCGGGAGGCTACGAGCAGTACTTC.

The chain recombines TRBV11-1 with TRBJ1-2, with unresolved D. Germline V lookup: CDR1 SGHAT, CDR2 FQDESV (reference sequence). Trimming shortened V by 5 bases and J by 4 bases, and 17 bases separated the two germline ends. This CDR3 contains 15 residues. Written as DNA, the CDR3 is TGTGCCAGCAGCCTACACTTGGGCAGATCCTATGGCTACACCTTC. This translates into CASSLHLGRSYGYTF.

The gene calls are TRBV5-1 and TRBJ2-2; TRBD1 aligns across 9 bases. CDR3 size: 15 residues. With V trimmed by 2 bases and J by 6 bases, 5 bases remained unmatched. The germline V gene encodes CDR1 SGHRS and CDR2 YFSETQ. The CDR3 DNA reads as TGCGCCAGCAGCTTCTGGGACAGGGATTCCGGGGAGCTGTTTTTT. It codes for CASSFWDRDSGELFF.

This clone was counted between two and nine times. The genes are TRBV4-3 and TRBJ1-4, with a tentative D call TRBD1 (5 bases). Germline V gives CDR1 LGHNA, CDR2 YSLEER. The CDR3 sequence is 15 residues long. Trimming took 0 bases from V and 5 from J, leaving 10 bases between them. CDR3 sequence: CASSQDRVYNEKLFF. The CDR3 DNA is TGCGCCAGCAGCCAAGACAGGGTTTACAATGAAAAACTGTTTTTT.